These T cell receptor beta chains were read from a single sample in a study of beta chain features in type 1 diabetes. Here immunoSEQ multiplex PCR was the method, and the copy in TCRdb shows in-frame clones only, minus some. The sample holds 95,000 to 150,000 clones, about 18% seen once. The sequenced material came from central memory CD4+ T cells from blood. These TCRs come from a man aged 18-30 years with type 1 diabetes. The CDR3 runs from the conserved cysteine through the conserved F or W. D genes are given only for firm matches. Part of the rows lack a size; the others show once, few, many or a class for expanded clones.

V gene	clone size	J gene	D gene	CDR3 DNA	CDR3 protein
TRBV4-2	NA	TRBJ2-7	TRBD2	TGTGCCAGCAGCCCTTTAAAGCGGGAGGGATACGAGCAGTACTTC	CASSPLKREGYEQYF
TRBV2	NA	TRBJ1-2	TRBD1	TGTGCCAGCAGCTTGACAGGGGGCCGAGGCTACACCTTC	CASSLTGGRGYTF
TRBV18	few	TRBJ2-7	NA	TGTGCCAGCTCACCACCGGCTCTGGGCTCGGGTGACGAGCAGTACTTC	CASSPPALGSGDEQYF
TRBV11-1	few	TRBJ2-1	NA	TGTGCCAGCAGCTCAACACAACGTATAAGACTAGGAGGCAATGAGCAGTTCTTC	CASSSTQRIRLGGNEQFF
TRBV28	NA	TRBJ1-5	NA	TGTGCCAGCGAAAATAGCAATCAGCCCCAGCATTTT	CASENSNQPQHF
TRBV5-4	NA	TRBJ2-1	NA	TGTGCCAGCAGCCAAGACCAGGGAACCCACAATGAGCAGTTCTTC	CASSQDQGTHNEQFF
TRBV13	NA	TRBJ2-7	NA	TGTGCCAGCCGACCATACGCCGGGACAAACTCCCACGAGCAGTACTTC	CASRPYAGTNSHEQYF
TRBV5-1	once	TRBJ2-7	TRBD2	TGCGCCAGCAGCACCGGACGGGCAAGACCTCGGGAGGGGGAATACGAGCAGTACTTC	CASSTGRARPREGEYEQYF
TRBV7-2	NA	TRBJ2-7	NA	TGTGCCAGCAGCTTGGGGAGCCGCTACGAGCAGTACTTC	CASSLGSRYEQYF
TRBV30	NA	TRBJ1-1	TRBD1	TGTGCCTGGGGACAGGGGTGGAACACTGAAGCTTTCTTT	CAWGQGWNTEAFF
TRBV5-8	NA	TRBJ2-1	TRBD2	TGTGCCAGCAGCTTTCTGAGCCCGACTAGCGGCTTCTACAATGAGCAGTTCTTC	CASSFLSPTSGFYNEQFF
TRBV30	NA	TRBJ1-3	NA	TGTGCCTGGAGTGTTCAGGGAAACACCATATATTTT	CAWSVQGNTIYF
TRBV6-5	NA	TRBJ2-7	TRBD2	TGTGCCAGCACCTCACGGACTAGCGGGCTCTACGAGCAGTACTTC	CASTSRTSGLYEQYF
TRBV18	NA	TRBJ2-7	NA	TGTGCCAGCTCACTCGGGGAGGGGGTGAGCGAGCAGTACTTC	CASSLGEGVSEQYF
TRBV2	few	TRBJ2-2	NA	TGTGCCAGCACTGTGACCGGGGAGCTGTTTTTT	CASTVTGELFF
TRBV7-2	NA	TRBJ2-5	NA	TGTGCCAGCAGCTTAGGGTCACGCAGCGGTCAAGAGACCCAGTACTTC	CASSLGSRSGQETQYF
TRBV18	few	TRBJ1-6	NA	TGTGCCAGCTCACCACGAGATAATTCACCCCTCCACTTT	CASSPRDNSPLHF
TRBV7-3	NA	TRBJ2-3	NA	TGTGCCAGCAGCTTAATGGCGGCCACAGATACGCAGTATTTT	CASSLMAATDTQYF
TRBV7-7	NA	TRBJ2-5	NA	TGTGCTAGCAGCTTATCCGGCGGAGAAGAGACCCAGTACTTC	CASSLSGGEETQYF
TRBV2	NA	TRBJ1-3	NA	TGTGCCAGCACCGGAGTCCTCTCTGGAAACACCATATATTTT	CASTGVLSGNTIYF
TRBV29-1	many	TRBJ2-7	TRBD2	TGCAGCGTACGTCTGCGCGGGAGGGAATGGGAGCAGTACTTC	CSVRLRGREWEQYF
TRBV20-1	NA	TRBJ1-1	NA	TGCAGTGCCGTTCCGGGGTCCGGAGCTTTCTTT	CSAVPGSGAFF
TRBV28	NA	TRBJ1-2	TRBD1	TGTGCCAGCAGTTTAGGGGGACAGGGGACTAACTATGGCTACACCTTC	CASSLGGQGTNYGYTF
TRBV5-4	NA	TRBJ2-1	TRBD1	TGTGCCAGCAGCTGGGGGACAGGGGACTACAATGAGCAGTTCTTC	CASSWGTGDYNEQFF
TRBV5-1	NA	TRBJ2-1	NA	TGCGCCAGCAGCTTTACAGGCGGTAGCAGGGATCCTGAGCAGTTCTTC	CASSFTGGSRDPEQFF
TRBV30	NA	TRBJ2-5	NA	TGTGCCTGGAGTGCCGGGAGTCAGTACTTC	CAWSAGSQYF
TRBV2	NA	TRBJ2-7	NA	TGTGCCAGCAGTTTACAGTCCTACGAGCAGTACTTC	CASSLQSYEQYF
TRBV25-1	NA	TRBJ1-6	NA	TGTGCCAGCAGTGCCTCGGGCAGGGGAATTTCACCCCTCCACTTT	CASSASGRGISPLHF
TRBV29-1	many	TRBJ2-1	TRBD1	TGCAGCGCCGATCGGGACAGAGATTACAATGAGCAGTTCTTC	CSADRDRDYNEQFF
TRBV7-9	many	TRBJ2-3	NA	TGTGCCAGCAGCTCGACTGGGGATACGCAGTATTTT	CASSSTGDTQYF
TRBV2	NA	TRBJ2-3	NA	TGTGCCAGCACCACGGGGTCCACAGATACGCAGTATTTT	CASTTGSTDTQYF
TRBV4-2	few	TRBJ1-4	NA	TGTGCCAGCAGCCAAGATCCAGGGACTAATGAAAAACTGTTTTTT	CASSQDPGTNEKLFF
TRBV9	NA	TRBJ2-3	NA	TGTGCCAGCAGCCTGAGAACTCAGAACACAGATACGCAGTATTTT	CASSLRTQNTDTQYF
TRBV18	many	TRBJ1-3	NA	TGTGCCAGCTCACCACCATCCGGGGGTGCATACGGAAACACCATATATTTT	CASSPPSGGAYGNTIYF
TRBV2	few	TRBJ2-7	NA	TGTGCCAGCAGTCGAACAGAGACCTCCTACGAGCAGTACTTC	CASSRTETSYEQYF
TRBV30	NA	TRBJ1-5	NA	TGTGCCTGGTCGAGAGGAGACAGGTGTGGTTTT	CAWSRGDRCGF
TRBV7-7	NA	TRBJ2-5	NA	TGTGCTAGCAGCTTAGCGACACCACCCGAGACCCAGTACTTC	CASSLATPPETQYF
TRBV29-1	few	TRBJ2-5	TRBD1	TGCAGCGTTGAGATACAGGGGCGCGAGACCCAGTACTTC	CSVEIQGRETQYF
TRBV7-2	once	TRBJ2-3	NA	TGTGCCCGCAGCCTTCTCGCCCCCTCTTCCGCGGATACGCAGTATTTT	CARSLLAPSSADTQYF
TRBV7-2	NA	TRBJ1-1	NA	TGTGCCAGCAGCTTTAGAAACAGCCTGAACACTGAAGCTTTCTTT	CASSFRNSLNTEAFF
TRBV10-3	few	TRBJ1-2	NA	TGTGCCATCAGCCGCGACTCGGACTATGGCTACACCTTC	CAISRDSDYGYTF
TRBV30	many	TRBJ2-3	NA	TGTGCCTGGAGATCGAAAGGCGGTGGGACTCATACGCAGTATTTT	CAWRSKGGGTHTQYF
TRBV7-8	few	TRBJ2-3	TRBD1	TGTGCCAGCAGCATAACCCGGTGGCCGGGACAGGGTACGCAGTATTTT	CASSITRWPGQGTQYF
TRBV5-1	few	TRBJ1-2	NA	TGCGCCAGCACCAACTTGGTGGCTGGTGGCTACACCTTC	CASTNLVAGGYTF
TRBV25-1	few	TRBJ1-2	NA	TGTGCCAGCAGCGGTTCGGGCAAGGGCTACACCTTC	CASSGSGKGYTF
TRBV4-1	NA	TRBJ1-1	NA	TGCGCCAGCAGCCATCCTTCCGGGGTAGGGCACACTGAAGCTTTCTTT	CASSHPSGVGHTEAFF
TRBV28	NA	TRBJ2-7	TRBD2	TGTGCCAGCTTAACTAGCGGGGGCTCTTCCTACGAGCAGTACTTC	CASLTSGGSSYEQYF
TRBV4-1	NA	TRBJ2-7	NA	TGCGCCAGCAGCCAAGATCGAAACACCGAGCAGTACTTC	CASSQDRNTEQYF
TRBV30	few	TRBJ1-5	NA	TGTGCCTGGAACCGGCAGCCCAATCAGCCCCAGCATTTT	CAWNRQPNQPQHF
TRBV2	few	TRBJ1-5	NA	TGTGCCAGCAGTGAACGCGCCGGCAATCAGCCCCAGCATTTT	CASSERAGNQPQHF